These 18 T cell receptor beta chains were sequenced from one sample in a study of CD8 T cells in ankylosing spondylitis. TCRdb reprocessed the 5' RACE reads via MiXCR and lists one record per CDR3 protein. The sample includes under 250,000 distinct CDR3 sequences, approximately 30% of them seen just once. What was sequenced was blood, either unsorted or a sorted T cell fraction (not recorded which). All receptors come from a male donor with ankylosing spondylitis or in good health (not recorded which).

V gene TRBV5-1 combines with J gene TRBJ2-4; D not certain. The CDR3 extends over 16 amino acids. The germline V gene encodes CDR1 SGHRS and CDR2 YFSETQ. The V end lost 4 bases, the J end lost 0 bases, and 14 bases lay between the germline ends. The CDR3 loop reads CASSPPLGVAKNIQYF. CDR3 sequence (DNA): TGCGCCAGCAGCCCCCCTCTTGGGGTAGCCAAAAACATTCAGTACTTC. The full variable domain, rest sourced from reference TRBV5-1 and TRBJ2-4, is KAGVTQTPRYLIKTRGQQVTLSCSPISGHRSVSWYQQTPGQGLQFLFEYFSETQRNKGNFPGRFSGRQFSNSRSEMNVSTLELGDSALYLCASSPPLGVAKNIQYFGAGTRLSVL.

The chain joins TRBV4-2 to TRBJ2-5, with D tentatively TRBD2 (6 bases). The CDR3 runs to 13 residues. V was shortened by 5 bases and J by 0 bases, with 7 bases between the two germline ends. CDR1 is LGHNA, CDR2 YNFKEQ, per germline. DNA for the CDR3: TGTGCCAGCAGCGGGGGGAACCAAGAGACCCAGTACTTC. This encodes CASSGGNQETQYF.

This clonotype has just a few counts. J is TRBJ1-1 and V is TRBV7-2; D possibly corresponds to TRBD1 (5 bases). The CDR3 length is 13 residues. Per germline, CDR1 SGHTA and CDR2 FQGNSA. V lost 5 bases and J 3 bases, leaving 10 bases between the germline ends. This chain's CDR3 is CASSVGRYTEAFF. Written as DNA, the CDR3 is TGTGCCAGCAGCGTGGGACGGTACACTGAAGCTTTCTTT.

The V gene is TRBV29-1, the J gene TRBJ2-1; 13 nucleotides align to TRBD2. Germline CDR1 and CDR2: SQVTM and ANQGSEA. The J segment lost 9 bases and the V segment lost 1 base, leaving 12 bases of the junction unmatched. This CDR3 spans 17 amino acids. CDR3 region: CSVEGSGTSGVVGEQFF. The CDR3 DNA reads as TGCAGCGTTGAAGGCTCCGGGACTAGCGGGGTTGTGGGTGAGCAGTTCTTC.

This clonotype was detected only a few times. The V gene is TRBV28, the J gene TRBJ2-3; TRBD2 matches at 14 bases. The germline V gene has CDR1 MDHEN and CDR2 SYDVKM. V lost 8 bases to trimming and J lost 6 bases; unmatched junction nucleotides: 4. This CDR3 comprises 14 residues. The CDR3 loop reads CASGLAGGGDTQYF. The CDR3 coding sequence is TGTGCCAGCGGACTAGCGGGGGGTGGGGATACGCAGTATTTT.

CDR3 sequence reads: CSAPKTGFVGYTF. The CDR3 DNA is TGCAGTGCCCCGAAGACAGGGTTTGTGGGCTACACCTTC. V gene TRBV20-1 combines with J gene TRBJ1-2, with 7 nucleotides matching TRBD1. The CDR3 covers 13 residues. J lost 8 bases, V lost 6 bases, and 12 bases had no gene match. Germline V gene data show CDR1 as DFQATT and CDR2 as SNEGSKA (reference sequence).

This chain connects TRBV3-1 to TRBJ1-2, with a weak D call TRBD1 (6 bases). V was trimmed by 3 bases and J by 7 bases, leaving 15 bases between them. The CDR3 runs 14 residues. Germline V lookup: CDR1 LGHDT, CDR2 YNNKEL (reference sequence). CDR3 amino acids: CASSHVAGESGYTF. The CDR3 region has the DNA TGTGCCAGCAGCCACGTGGCAGGGGAGAGTGGCTACACCTTC.

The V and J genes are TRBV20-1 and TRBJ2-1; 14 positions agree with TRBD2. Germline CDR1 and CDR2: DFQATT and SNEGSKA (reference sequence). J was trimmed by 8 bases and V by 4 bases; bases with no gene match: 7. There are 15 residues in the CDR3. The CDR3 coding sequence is TGCAGTGCTAACCGACTAGCGGGGGGGCTTGATGAGCAGTTCTTC. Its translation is CSANRLAGGLDEQFF.

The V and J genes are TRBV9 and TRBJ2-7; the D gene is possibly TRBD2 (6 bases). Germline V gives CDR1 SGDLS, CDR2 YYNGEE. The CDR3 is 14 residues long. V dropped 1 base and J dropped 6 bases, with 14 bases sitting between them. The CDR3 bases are TGTGCCAGCAGCGTATCCCCACGGGGAGGCGAGCAGTACTTC. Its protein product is CASSVSPRGGEQYF. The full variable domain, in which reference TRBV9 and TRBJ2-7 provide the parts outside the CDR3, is DSGVTQTPKHLITATGQRVTLRCSPRSGDLSVYWYQQSLDQGLQFLIQYYNGEERAKGNILERFSAQQFPDLHSELNLSSLELGDSALYFCASSVSPRGGEQYFGPGTRLTVT.

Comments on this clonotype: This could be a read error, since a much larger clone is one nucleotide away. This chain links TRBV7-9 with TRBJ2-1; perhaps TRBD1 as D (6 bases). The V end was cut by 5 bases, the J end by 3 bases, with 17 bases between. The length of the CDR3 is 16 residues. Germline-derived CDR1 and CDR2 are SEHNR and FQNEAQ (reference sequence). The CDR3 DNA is TGTGCCAGCAGCATTACTTTCCGGACAGTCTACAATGAGCAGTTCTTC. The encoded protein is CASSITFRTVYNEQFF.

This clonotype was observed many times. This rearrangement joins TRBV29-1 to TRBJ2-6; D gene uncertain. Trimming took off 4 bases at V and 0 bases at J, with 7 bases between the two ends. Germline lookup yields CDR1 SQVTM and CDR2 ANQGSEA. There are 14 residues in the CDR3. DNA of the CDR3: TGCAGCGTTGGGGTGGACTCTGGGGCCAACGTCCTGACTTTC. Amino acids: CSVGVDSGANVLTF.

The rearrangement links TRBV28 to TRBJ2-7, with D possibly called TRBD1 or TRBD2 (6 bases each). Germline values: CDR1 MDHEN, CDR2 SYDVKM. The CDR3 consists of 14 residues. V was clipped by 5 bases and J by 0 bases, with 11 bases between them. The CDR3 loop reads CASSPGALSYEQYF. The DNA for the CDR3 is TGTGCCAGCAGTCCGGGGGCACTCTCCTACGAGCAGTACTTC.

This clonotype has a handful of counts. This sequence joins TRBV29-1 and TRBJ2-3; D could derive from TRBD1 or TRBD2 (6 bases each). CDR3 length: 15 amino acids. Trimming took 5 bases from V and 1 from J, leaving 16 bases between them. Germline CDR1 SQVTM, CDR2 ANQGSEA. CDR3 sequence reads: CSVQGGTFGTDTQYF. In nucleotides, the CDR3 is TGCAGCGTTCAAGGGGGGACATTTGGCACAGATACGCAGTATTTT.

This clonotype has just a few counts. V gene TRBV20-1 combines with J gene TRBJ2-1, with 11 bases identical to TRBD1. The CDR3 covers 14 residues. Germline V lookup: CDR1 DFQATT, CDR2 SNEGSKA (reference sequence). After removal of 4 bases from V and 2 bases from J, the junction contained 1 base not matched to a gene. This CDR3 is CSAKGQGAYNEQFF. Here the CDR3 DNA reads TGCAGTGCTAAGGGACAGGGGGCCTACAATGAGCAGTTCTTC.

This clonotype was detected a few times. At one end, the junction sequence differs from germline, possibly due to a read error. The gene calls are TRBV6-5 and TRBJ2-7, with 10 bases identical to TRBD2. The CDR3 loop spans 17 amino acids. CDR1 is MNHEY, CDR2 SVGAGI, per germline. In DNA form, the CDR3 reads TGTGCCAGCAGCTACTCCCATTCTAGCGGGGGAATCTACGAGCAGTACTTC. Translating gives CASSYSHSSGGIYEQYF.

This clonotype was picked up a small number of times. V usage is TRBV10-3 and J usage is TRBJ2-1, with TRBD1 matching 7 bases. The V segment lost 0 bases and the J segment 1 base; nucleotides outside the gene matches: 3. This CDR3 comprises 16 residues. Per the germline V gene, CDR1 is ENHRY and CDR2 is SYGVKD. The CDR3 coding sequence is TGTGCCATCAGTGAGTCCGGCAGGGGGTCCTACAATGAGCAGTTCTTC. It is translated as CAISESGRGSYNEQFF.

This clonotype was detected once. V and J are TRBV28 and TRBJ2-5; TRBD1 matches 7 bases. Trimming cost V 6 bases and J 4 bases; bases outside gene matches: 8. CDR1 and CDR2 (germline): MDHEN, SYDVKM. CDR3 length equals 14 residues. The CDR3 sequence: CASSSPSGGETQYF. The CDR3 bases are TGTGCCAGCAGCTCCCCTTCAGGGGGAGAGACCCAGTACTTC.

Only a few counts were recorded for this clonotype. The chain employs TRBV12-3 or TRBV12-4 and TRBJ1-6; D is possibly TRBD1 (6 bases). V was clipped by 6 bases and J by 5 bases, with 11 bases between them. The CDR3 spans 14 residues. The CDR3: CASSTGSHNSPLHF. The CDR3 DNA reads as TGTGCCAGCAGCACAGGGTCCCATAATTCACCCCTCCACTTT.